This T cell receptor (beta chain) appears in the sequencing data of a study of metastatic and nonmetastatic thyroid tumors. Germline CDR1 and CDR2: KGHDR and SFDVKD. V was pared by 3 bases and J by 7 bases, with 7 bases of the junction left unmatched. The CDR3 covers 16 residues. This clone was picked up many times. As yet, its antigen is unknown. TCRdb re-called the PCR reads through MiXCR. This sample has over 35,000 clones, with roughly a sixth found just once. Study-wide results and caveats: Benign nodules reportedly had significantly lower TCR beta diversity than malignant thyroid tumors in blood and tumor.

Each patient went into thyroid surgery without having received any treatment. The specimen was tumor tissue. The origin of this receptor is a female donor with papillary thyroid cancer or a benign thyroid nodule (not recorded which). Some clones in this sample may be carry-over from other donors' samples. This chain links TRBV24-1 with TRBJ2-1; 11 bases are shared with TRBD2. The CDR3 reads CATSDTLAGAWNEQFF. The CDR3 nucleotides read TGTGCCACCAGTGATACACTAGCGGGAGCATGGAATGAGCAGTTCTTC.